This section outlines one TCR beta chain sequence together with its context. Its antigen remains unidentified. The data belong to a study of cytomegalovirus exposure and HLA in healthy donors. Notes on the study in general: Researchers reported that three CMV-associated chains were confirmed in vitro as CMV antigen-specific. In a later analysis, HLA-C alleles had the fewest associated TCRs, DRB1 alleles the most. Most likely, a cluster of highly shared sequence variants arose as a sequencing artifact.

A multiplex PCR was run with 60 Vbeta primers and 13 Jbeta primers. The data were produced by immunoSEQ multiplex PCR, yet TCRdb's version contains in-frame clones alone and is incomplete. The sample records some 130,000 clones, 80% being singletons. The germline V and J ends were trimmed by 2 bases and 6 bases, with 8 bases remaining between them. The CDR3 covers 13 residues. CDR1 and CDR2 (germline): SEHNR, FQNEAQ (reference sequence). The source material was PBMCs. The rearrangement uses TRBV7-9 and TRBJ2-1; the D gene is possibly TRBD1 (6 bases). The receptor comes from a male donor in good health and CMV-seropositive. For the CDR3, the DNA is TGTGCCAGCAGCTTAATAGGGGGCAATGAGCAGTTCTTC. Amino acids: CASSLIGGNEQFF.